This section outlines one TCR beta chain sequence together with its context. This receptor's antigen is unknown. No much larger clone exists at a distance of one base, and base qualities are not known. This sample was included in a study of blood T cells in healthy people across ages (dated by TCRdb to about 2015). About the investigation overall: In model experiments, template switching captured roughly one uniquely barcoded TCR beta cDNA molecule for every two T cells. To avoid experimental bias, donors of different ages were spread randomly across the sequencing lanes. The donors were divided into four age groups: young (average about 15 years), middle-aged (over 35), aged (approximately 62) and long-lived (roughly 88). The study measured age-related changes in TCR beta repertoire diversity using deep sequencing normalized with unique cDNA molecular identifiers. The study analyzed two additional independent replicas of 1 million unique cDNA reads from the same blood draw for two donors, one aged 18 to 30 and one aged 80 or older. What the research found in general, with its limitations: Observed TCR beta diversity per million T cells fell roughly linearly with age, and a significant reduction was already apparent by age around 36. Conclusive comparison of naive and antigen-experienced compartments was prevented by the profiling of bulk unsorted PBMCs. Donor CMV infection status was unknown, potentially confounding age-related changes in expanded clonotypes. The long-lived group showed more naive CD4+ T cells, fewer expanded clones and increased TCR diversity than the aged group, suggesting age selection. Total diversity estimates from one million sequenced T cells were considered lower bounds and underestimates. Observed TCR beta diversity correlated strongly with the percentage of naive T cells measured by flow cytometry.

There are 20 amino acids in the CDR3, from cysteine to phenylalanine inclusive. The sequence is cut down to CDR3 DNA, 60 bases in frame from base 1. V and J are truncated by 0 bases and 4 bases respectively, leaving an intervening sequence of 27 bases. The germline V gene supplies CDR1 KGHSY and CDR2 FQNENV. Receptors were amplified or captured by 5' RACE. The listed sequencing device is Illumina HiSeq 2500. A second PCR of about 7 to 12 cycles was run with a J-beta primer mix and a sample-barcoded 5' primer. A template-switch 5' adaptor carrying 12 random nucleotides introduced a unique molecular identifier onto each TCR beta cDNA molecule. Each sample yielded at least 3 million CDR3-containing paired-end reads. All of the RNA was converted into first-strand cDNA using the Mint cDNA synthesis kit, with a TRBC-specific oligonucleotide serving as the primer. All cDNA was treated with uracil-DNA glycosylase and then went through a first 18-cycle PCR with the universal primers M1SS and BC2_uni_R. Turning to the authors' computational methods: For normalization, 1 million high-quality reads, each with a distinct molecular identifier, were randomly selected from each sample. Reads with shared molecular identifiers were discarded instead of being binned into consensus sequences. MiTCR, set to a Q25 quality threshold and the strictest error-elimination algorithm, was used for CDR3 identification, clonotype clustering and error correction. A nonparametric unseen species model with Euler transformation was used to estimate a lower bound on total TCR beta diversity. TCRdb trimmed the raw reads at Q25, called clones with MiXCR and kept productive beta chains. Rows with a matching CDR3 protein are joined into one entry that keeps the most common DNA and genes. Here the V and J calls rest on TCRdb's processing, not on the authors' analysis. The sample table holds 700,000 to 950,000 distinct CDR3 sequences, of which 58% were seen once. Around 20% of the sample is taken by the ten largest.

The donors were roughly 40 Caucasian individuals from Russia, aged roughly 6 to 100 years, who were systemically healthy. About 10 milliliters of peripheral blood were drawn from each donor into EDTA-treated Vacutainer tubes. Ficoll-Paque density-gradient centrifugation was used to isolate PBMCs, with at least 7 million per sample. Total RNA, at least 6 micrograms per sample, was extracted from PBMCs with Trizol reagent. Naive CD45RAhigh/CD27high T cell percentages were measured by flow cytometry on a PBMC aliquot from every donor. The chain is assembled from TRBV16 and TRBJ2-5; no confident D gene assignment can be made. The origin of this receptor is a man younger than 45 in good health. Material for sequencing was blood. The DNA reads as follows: TGTGCCAGCAGCCAATCCCGCCCCACACGGCCCCCAACCGGCTTAGAGACCCAGTACTTC. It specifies CASSQSRPTRPPTGLETQYF.